This section outlines one T cell receptor beta chain sequence together with its context. Its antigen is currently unknown. This CDR3 contains 16 residues. V lost 4 bases to trimming and J lost 1 base; unmatched junction nucleotides: 10. From germline, CDR1 is SGHRS and CDR2 YFSETQ. Here immunoSEQ multiplex PCR was the method, and the copy in TCRdb shows in-frame clones only, minus some. In the table there are 95,000 to 150,000 clones, around 94% of which are singletons. The sample comes from a study of cytomegalovirus exposure and HLA in healthy donors. Study details: The same platform was used for the 90 to 150 validation repertoires as for the approximately 730 first-cohort repertoires, as reported in a later analysis. Study-wide findings and caveats: Cytomegalovirus status was reportedly diagnosed by the classifier with high specificity and sensitivity.

Sequencing was carried out using PBMCs. This sequence was found in a woman aged 18 to 35 in good health and CMV-seronegative. The chain joins TRBV5-1 to TRBJ1-1, with 7 nucleotides matching TRBD1. Here the CDR3 reads CASSVRTGGANTEAFF. The CDR3 DNA is TGCGCCAGCAGCGTGCGGACAGGTGGAGCGAACACTGAAGCTTTCTTT. Combining the CDR3 with reference TRBV5-1 and TRBJ1-1 gives the whole variable domain KAGVTQTPRYLIKTRGQQVTLSCSPISGHRSVSWYQQTPGQGLQFLFEYFSETQRNKGNFPGRFSGRQFSNSRSEMNVSTLELGDSALYLCASSVRTGGANTEAFFGQGTRLTVV.